A single sample is the source of the 27 T cell receptor beta chains below, sequenced in a study of blood T cell repertoires in COVID-19. The repertoire was sequenced with immunoSEQ multiplex PCR; TCRdb's copy has only in-frame clones and lacks some. The sample includes just over 150,000 clones, around 93% of them seen just once. Sequenced input: peripheral blood. Receptors were obtained from a young man with COVID-19, enrolled during active disease.

Written as DNA, the CDR3 is TGTGCTAGTGGTTCTCAAAGGGGAGGAAGAGTCTCTGGAAACACCATATATTTT. Translation: CASGSQRGGRVSGNTIYF. The chain employs TRBV12-5 and TRBJ1-3; D may be TRBD1 (5 bases). CDR1 is LGHNT, CDR2 FRNRAP, per germline. The CDR3 covers 18 residues. Trimming cost V 4 bases and J 0 bases, with 19 bases left between them.

This chain joins TRBV5-6 and TRBJ1-3, with 8 bases fitting TRBD1. V lost 3 bases and J lost 9; bases outside the gene matches: 5. CDR1 is SGHDT and CDR2 is YYEEEE in the germline V gene. There are 13 residues in the CDR3. The chain's CDR3 is CASSWGTGPTIYF. CDR3 DNA: TGTGCCAGCAGCTGGGGGACAGGCCCCACCATATATTTT.

The rearrangement joins TRBV5-8 to TRBJ2-1; 10 nucleotides match TRBD2. The V segment lost 0 bases and the J segment 6 bases; nucleotides outside the gene matches: 6. Germline V gene lookup returns CDR1 SGHTS and CDR2 YDEGEE. This CDR3 region has 16 residues. The CDR3 loop reads CASSLGAASGSNEQFF. The DNA of the CDR3 is TGTGCCAGCAGCTTGGGTGCGGCTAGCGGGAGCAATGAGCAGTTCTTC.

This clone has a single count. The chain is built from TRBV30 and TRBJ2-3; 10 nucleotides align to TRBD2. Germline trimming cut 1 base from V and 0 bases from J; bases unmatched to any gene: 1. CDR1 and CDR2 (germline): GTSNPN, SVGIG (reference sequence). The CDR3 extends over 15 amino acids. The CDR3 spells CAWSALAGSTDTQYF. CDR3 bases: TGTGCCTGGAGTGCACTAGCGGGGAGCACAGATACGCAGTATTTT.

This clone was picked up a small number of times. The CDR3 protein is CASSRTENNEQFF. The DNA for the CDR3 is TGCGCCAGCAGCCGCACGGAGAACAATGAGCAGTTCTTC. This chain connects TRBV4-1 to TRBJ2-1; D ambiguous. The CDR3 extends over 13 amino acids. The germline V gene has CDR1 MGHRA and CDR2 YSYEKL. Trimming cost V 4 bases and J 5 bases, with 9 bases left between them.

The chain links TRBV13 to TRBJ2-1, with D perhaps TRBD2 (5 bases). CDR1 and CDR2 from the germline V gene are PRHDT and FYEKMQ (reference sequence). Trimming removed 3 bases at V and 4 bases at J, with 7 bases between. The CDR3 is 13 amino acids. CDR3 nucleotides: TGTGCCAGCAGCTTCCCGGGGTACAATGAGCAGTTCTTC. Protein sequence: CASSFPGYNEQFF.

The V call is TRBV7-9, the J call TRBJ2-4; 7 bases align to TRBD1. CDR1 is SEHNR, CDR2 FQNEAQ, per germline (reference sequence). The ends lost 0 bases at V and 0 bases at J; junction bases unmatched: 8. This CDR3 has 18 amino acids. The CDR3 protein is CASSLAHNRGLAKNIQYF. Here the CDR3 DNA reads TGTGCCAGCAGCTTAGCGCATAACAGGGGATTAGCCAAAAACATTCAGTACTTC. The full variable domain, rest sourced from reference TRBV7-9 and TRBJ2-4, is DTGVSQNPRHKITKRGQNVTFRCDPISEHNRLYWYRQTLGQGPEFLTYFQNEAQLEKSRLLSDRFSAERPKGSFSTLEIQRTEQGDSAMYLCASSLAHNRGLAKNIQYFGAGTRLSVL.

The chain recombines TRBV18 with TRBJ1-4; tentative D call: TRBD1 (6 bases). V lost 3 bases and J lost 0, with 8 bases in between. CDR3 length equals 15 residues. Germline CDR1 and CDR2: KGHSH and LQKENI. The CDR3 DNA sequence: TGTGCCAGCTCACCTCGGACAGCAACTAATGAAAAACTGTTTTTT. It is translated as CASSPRTATNEKLFF.

The J gene is TRBJ1-4, the V gene TRBV28; possible D gene TRBD1, 5 bases. Germline lookup yields CDR1 MDHEN and CDR2 SYDVKM. The CDR3 length is 15 residues. Trimming removed 4 bases from V and 6 bases from J, with 15 bases in between. The chain's CDR3 is CASSSPGGAYEKLFF. In DNA form, the CDR3 reads TGTGCCAGCAGTTCACCCGGTGGGGCCTATGAAAAACTGTTTTTT.

The chain employs TRBV6-5 and TRBJ1-1, with 9 positions matching TRBD1. Germline-derived CDR1 and CDR2 are MNHEY and SVGAGI. The CDR3 has 15 amino acids. After removal of 2 bases from V and 5 bases from J, the junction contained 6 bases not matched to a gene. CDR3 loop: CASSYRGQGATEAFF. CDR3 nucleotide sequence: TGTGCCAGCAGTTACCGGGGACAGGGTGCGACTGAAGCTTTCTTT.

This rearrangement joins TRBV28 to TRBJ1-4; TRBD1 might be the D (5 bases). The germline CDR1 and CDR2 sequences are MDHEN and SYDVKM. The ends were cut back, 7 bases at V and 3 bases at J, with 9 bases in the middle. This CDR3 spans 13 amino acids. The CDR3 DNA reads TGTGCCAGCAATGACAGACCTAATGAAAAACTGTTTTTT. Protein sequence: CASNDRPNEKLFF.

The chain combines TRBV4-3 with TRBJ2-2, with 11 bases aligning to TRBD1. Germline trimming cut 0 bases from V and 4 bases from J; bases unmatched to any gene: 1. CDR3 length: 16 residues. Germline values: CDR1 LGHNA, CDR2 YSLEER. The CDR3 spells CASSQDGTGGTGELFF. The CDR3, as DNA: TGCGCCAGCAGCCAAGATGGGACAGGGGGCACCGGGGAGCTGTTTTTT.

The J gene is TRBJ1-2, the V gene TRBV7-2; no clear D gene. Trimming removed 7 bases from V and 0 bases from J, with 6 bases in between. Germline assignment: CDR1 SGHTA and CDR2 FQGNSA. The CDR3 spans 12 residues. The CDR3 DNA reads TGTGCCAGCACCCCCACTAACTATGGCTACACCTTC. Protein product: CASTPTNYGYTF.

The chain links TRBV3-1 (or the pseudogene TRBV3-2) to TRBJ1-4; D not certain. This CDR3 contains 16 residues. V was pared by 0 bases and J by 3 bases, with 11 bases between. Per germline, CDR1 LGHDT and CDR2 YNNKEL (reference sequence). The CDR3, as DNA: TGTGCCAGCAGCCAAGATCGAGGGTTGGCTAATGAAAAACTGTTTTTT. Its translation is CASSQDRGLANEKLFF.

This clone was detected a few times. The chain joins TRBV7-3 to TRBJ1-4; no clear D. The ends were cut back, 2 bases at V and 4 bases at J, with 11 bases in the middle. The germline V gene encodes CDR1 SGHTA and CDR2 FQGTGA. CDR3 size: 15 residues. The CDR3 coding sequence is TGTGCCAGCAGCTTAGGAGGCGGGAATAATGAAAAACTGTTTTTT. This sequence encodes CASSLGGGNNEKLFF.

In nucleotides, the CDR3 is TGCGCCAGCAGCCTGGGACAGAATAATTCACCCCTCCACTTT. This encodes CASSLGQNNSPLHF. V gene TRBV4-1 combines with J gene TRBJ1-6, with TRBD1 identical over 7 bases. Per germline, CDR1 MGHRA and CDR2 YSYEKL. V gave up 4 bases and J gave up 5 bases; unmatched junction bases: 2. The CDR3 length is 14 residues.

V usage is TRBV28 and J usage is TRBJ1-2, with 9 bases lining up with TRBD1. Per the germline V gene, CDR1 is MDHEN and CDR2 is SYDVKM. Trimming removed 6 bases from V and 4 bases from J; junction bases left unmatched: 3. The CDR3 is 13 residues long. The CDR3 protein is CASSYRGLYGYTF. The CDR3 nucleotides are TGTGCCAGCAGCTACAGGGGGCTCTATGGCTACACCTTC.

This rearrangement joins TRBV19 to TRBJ2-4, with a possible D match to TRBD1 (5 bases). The CDR3 consists of 14 residues. The germline gives CDR1 LNHDA, CDR2 SQIVND (reference sequence). The V gene lost 1 base and the J gene lost 9 bases, with 13 bases spanning the gap. Here the CDR3 reads CASSIGIGVVIQYF. As DNA, the CDR3 is TGTGCCAGTAGTATAGGTATAGGGGTCGTCATTCAGTACTTC.

This chain joins TRBV7-9 and TRBJ2-1; possibly TRBD2 for D (6 bases). Germline CDR1 and CDR2: SEHNR and FQNEAQ (reference sequence). The CDR3 length is 15 residues. V was pared by 1 base and J by 8 bases, with 15 bases between. CDR3 protein: CASSLGDSRRDEQFF. In DNA form, the CDR3 reads TGTGCCAGCAGCTTAGGGGACTCTAGAAGGGATGAGCAGTTCTTC.

The V gene is TRBV18, the J gene TRBJ2-6; 10 bases align to TRBD1. The CDR3 has 18 amino acids. Trimming at V came to 6 bases and at J to 0 bases, leaving 8 bases not matched to a gene. The germline gives CDR1 KGHSH, CDR2 LQKENI. The chain's CDR3 is CASSTGTGASSGANVLTF. CDR3 coding DNA: TGTGCCAGCTCGACCGGGACAGGGGCCTCCTCTGGGGCCAACGTCCTGACTTTC. Together with reference TRBV18 and TRBJ2-6, the CDR3 gives the full variable domain: NAGVMQNPRHLVRRRGQEARLRCSPMKGHSHVYWYRQLPEEGLKFMVYLQKENIIDESGMPKERFSAEFPKEGPSILRIQQVVRGDSAAYFCASSTGTGASSGANVLTFGAGSRLTVL.

This chain uses TRBV7-6 with TRBJ1-5; a possible D gene is TRBD1 (5 bases). Germline V gene lookup returns CDR1 SGHVS and CDR2 FNYEAQ. The V gene lost 1 base and the J gene lost 7 bases, with 8 bases spanning the gap. This CDR3 region has 13 residues. DNA of the CDR3: TGTGCCAGCAGCTTAGGGTGGGGCCAGCCCCAGCATTTT. This translates into CASSLGWGQPQHF.

V is TRBV5-1 and J is TRBJ1-4, with 9 bases that match TRBD1. J gave up 7 bases and V 3 bases, and 4 bases lay outside the gene matches. Germline V CDR1 and CDR2: SGHRS, YFSETQ. The CDR3 totals 14 residues. CDR3 residues: CASSWGTGTEKLFF. Here the CDR3 DNA reads TGCGCCAGCAGCTGGGGGACAGGGACTGAAAAACTGTTTTTT.

The rearrangement uses TRBV15 and TRBJ1-4; 12 bases align to TRBD1. In germline, CDR1 is LNHNV, CDR2 YYDKDF (reference sequence). J was trimmed by 6 bases and V by 3 bases; bases with no gene match: 5. This CDR3 is built from 16 residues. CDR3 in DNA: TGTGCCACCAGCAGGGGACAGGGGGCCGGAGATGAAAAACTGTTTTTT. It specifies CATSRGQGAGDEKLFF.

The genes are TRBV9 and TRBJ1-2; TRBD1 might be the D (5 bases). This CDR3 comprises 16 residues. V was pared by 4 bases and J by 0 bases, with 16 bases between. CDR1 and CDR2 (germline): SGDLS, YYNGEE. DNA of the CDR3: TGTGCCAGCAGCCCCACACTGGGGGGAACTAACTATGGCTACACCTTC. It encodes CASSPTLGGTNYGYTF.

The genes are TRBV27 and TRBJ1-5; D might be TRBD1 (5 bases). The CDR3 is 17 residues long. CDR1 and CDR2 from the germline V gene are MNHEY and SMNVEV (reference sequence). V dropped 1 base and J dropped 4 bases, with 17 bases sitting between them. The CDR3 loop is CASSLLGRQTTNQPQHF. The CDR3 nucleotides are TGTGCCAGCAGTTTATTAGGCAGACAGACAACTAATCAGCCCCAGCATTTT.

The chain carries TRBV24-1 and TRBJ1-3, with 7 bases aligning to TRBD1. The CDR3 extends over 17 amino acids. Germline CDR1 and CDR2: KGHDR and SFDVKD. V gave up 9 bases and J gave up 1 base; unmatched junction bases: 14. Here the CDR3 reads CATLSAAGGPSGNTIYF. Written as DNA, the CDR3 is TGTGCCACCCTTTCGGCTGCAGGGGGTCCGTCTGGAAACACCATATATTTT.

The chain combines TRBV7-3 with TRBJ2-2, with TRBD1 identical over 8 bases. The CDR3 contains 17 residues. Germline CDR1 and CDR2: SGHTA and FQGTGA. With 3 bases clipped from V and 2 bases from J, the junction kept 8 bases outside the gene matches. The CDR3 is CASSFTPQGVNTGELFF. The CDR3 DNA follows: TGTGCCAGCAGCTTTACCCCACAGGGGGTCAACACCGGGGAGCTGTTTTTT.